This passage covers 15 T cell receptor beta chains from one sample sequenced in a study of technical replicates of blood from a handful of donors. Sequencing used immunoSEQ multiplex PCR; TCRdb keeps in-frame clones, though not all of them. The data show approximately 93,000 clones, with about 93% seen just once and less than 0.3% held by the top ten. Sequenced sample: T cells isolated from PBMCs. These receptor sequences come from a human donor in good health.

CDR3 coding DNA: TGTGCCAGCAGCCAGGGCTCTGGAAACACCATATATTTT. Protein: CASSQGSGNTIYF. The rearrangement uses TRBV5-4 and TRBJ1-3; tentative D call: TRBD1 (5 bases). Per germline, CDR1 SGHNT and CDR2 YYREEE (reference sequence). CDR3 length equals 13 residues. Between the trimmed V and J ends, which lost 4 bases and 0 bases, there was a span of 5 bases.

The chain is built from TRBV6-5 and TRBJ1-1; TRBD1 agrees at 11 bases. After removal of 3 bases from V and 9 bases from J, the junction contained 6 bases not matched to a gene. Germline V gene lookup returns CDR1 MNHEY and CDR2 SVGAGI. The CDR3 is made up of 14 amino acids. CDR3 loop: CASSYFGQGAKAFF. The CDR3 coding sequence is TGTGCCAGCAGTTATTTCGGACAGGGGGCTAAAGCTTTCTTT.

This clone was picked up one time. The J gene is TRBJ2-7, the V gene TRBV5-6, with 8 bases that match TRBD1. Unmatched junction bases numbered 8, after V lost 6 bases and J lost 6 bases. The CDR3 runs to 13 residues. The germline V gene encodes CDR1 SGHDT and CDR2 YYEEEE. The CDR3 sequence is CASTLTGEREQYF. The DNA for the CDR3 is TGTGCCAGCACCCTGACAGGGGAACGCGAGCAGTACTTC.

This clone is a singleton in its sample. V usage is TRBV6-6 and J usage is TRBJ1-5; 7 positions agree with TRBD1. The CDR3 consists of 15 residues. Germline trimming cut 6 bases from V and 4 bases from J; bases unmatched to any gene: 9. CDR1 and CDR2 (germline): MNHNY, SVGAGI (reference sequence). Written as DNA, the CDR3 is TGTGCCAGCAGAACCTCGGGACAGCCAAATCAGCCCCAGCATTTT. Amino acids: CASRTSGQPNQPQHF.

The rearrangement joins TRBV11-3 to TRBJ2-1, with TRBD1 identical over 8 bases. The CDR3 is made up of 15 amino acids. V lost 0 bases and J lost 3; bases outside the gene matches: 1. Germline V gives CDR1 SGHNT, CDR2 YENEEA. This chain's CDR3 is CASSLDGTGYNEQFF. The CDR3 DNA sequence: TGTGCCAGCAGCTTAGATGGGACAGGCTACAATGAGCAGTTCTTC.

The chain carries TRBV7-3 and TRBJ2-1; 10 bases fit TRBD2. This CDR3 region has 15 residues. V trimming: 6 bases; J trimming: 2 bases; junction bases outside the gene matches: 4. Germline V gene sequence: CDR1 SGHTA, CDR2 FQGTGA. The CDR3 protein is CASSYSGGTYNEQFF. DNA of the CDR3: TGTGCCAGCAGTTATAGCGGGGGGACCTACAATGAGCAGTTCTTC.

The rearrangement uses TRBV29-1 and TRBJ2-5, with TRBD1 identical over 9 bases. CDR3 length: 13 amino acids. V dropped 4 bases and J dropped 3; count of bases not matched to a gene: 3. Per germline, CDR1 SQVTM and CDR2 ANQGSEA. The CDR3, as DNA: TGCAGCGTTGGTACAGGGGGCAAAGAGACCCAGTACTTC. It yields the protein CSVGTGGKETQYF.

The rearrangement uses TRBV6-4 and TRBJ2-1, with 9 positions matching TRBD2. This CDR3 is 16 amino acids long. The V and J ends lost 4 bases and 0 bases, in that order; junction bases with no gene match: 4. Looked up from germline, CDR1 is MRHNA and CDR2 is SNTAGT. The CDR3: CASSVTSGFSYNEQFF. The CDR3 DNA sequence: TGTGCCAGCAGTGTAACTAGCGGGTTCTCCTACAATGAGCAGTTCTTC.

The CDR3 DNA sequence: TGTGCCAGCAGTTTATTGGGTCCTCGCTCCGGACAGACAGAAGAGACCCAGTACTTC. This translates into CASSLLGPRSGQTEETQYF. The chain carries TRBV28 and TRBJ2-5; D is perhaps TRBD1 (6 bases). The CDR3 covers 19 residues. Germline assignment: CDR1 MDHEN and CDR2 SYDVKM. V was cut by 1 base and J by 3 bases, with 24 bases left in between.

The rearrangement links TRBV25-1 to TRBJ1-1; the D gene is possibly TRBD1 (5 bases). Germline V gene lookup returns CDR1 MGHDK and CDR2 SYGVNS. Deletions cut 6 bases from V and 3 bases from J, with 5 bases between. The CDR3 has 11 amino acids. The CDR3: CASRGDTEAFF. The CDR3 region has the DNA TGTGCCAGCAGAGGGGACACTGAAGCTTTCTTT.

This chain uses TRBV13 with TRBJ2-1; 16 nucleotides line up with TRBD2. Germline-derived CDR1 and CDR2 are PRHDT and FYEKMQ (reference sequence). V lost 5 bases, J lost 0 bases, and 16 bases stayed unmatched. The CDR3 contains 22 residues. CDR3 coding DNA: TGTGCCAGCAGCCCAGAGGAACCGGGACTAGCGGGGGGGCCCTCCTCCTACAATGAGCAGTTCTTC. This sequence encodes CASSPEEPGLAGGPSSYNEQFF.

The chain is built from TRBV14 and TRBJ2-1, with 7 bases identical to TRBD2. Germline V gene lookup returns CDR1 SGHDN and CDR2 FVKESK. The CDR3 runs 14 residues. V shed 5 bases, J shed 4 bases, and the junction held 5 bases outside the gene matches. CDR3 in DNA: TGTGCCAGCAGCGGCGGGAGTTCATACAATGAGCAGTTCTTC. Protein sequence: CASSGGSSYNEQFF.

This chain joins TRBV30 and TRBJ2-7; possibly TRBD1 for D (6 bases). The V gene's germline CDR1 is GTSNPN and CDR2 SVGIG (reference sequence). V shed 0 bases and J shed 6 bases, with 12 bases lying between them. The length of the CDR3 is 13 residues. This chain's CDR3 is CAWSVHRAVEQYF. As DNA, the CDR3 is TGTGCCTGGAGTGTTCACAGGGCGGTCGAGCAGTACTTC.

The gene calls are TRBV6-1 and TRBJ1-1, with D maybe TRBD1 (6 bases). Germline CDR1 reads MNHNS; CDR2 reads SASEGT. The CDR3 is 13 residues long. Deletions cut 7 bases from V and 5 bases from J, with 14 bases between. Here the CDR3 reads CASTTGQTTEAFF. The CDR3 DNA follows: TGTGCCAGCACCACGGGACAAACGACTGAAGCTTTCTTT.

The chain uses TRBV2 and TRBJ2-5; no clear D gene. The V gene's germline CDR1 is SNHLY and CDR2 FYNNEI. The CDR3 covers 13 residues. The ends were cut back, 4 bases at V and 2 bases at J, with 8 bases in the middle. The CDR3 bases are TGTGCCAGCAGTGGCTGGCGGCAAGAGACCCAGTACTTC. Translated: CASSGWRQETQYF.